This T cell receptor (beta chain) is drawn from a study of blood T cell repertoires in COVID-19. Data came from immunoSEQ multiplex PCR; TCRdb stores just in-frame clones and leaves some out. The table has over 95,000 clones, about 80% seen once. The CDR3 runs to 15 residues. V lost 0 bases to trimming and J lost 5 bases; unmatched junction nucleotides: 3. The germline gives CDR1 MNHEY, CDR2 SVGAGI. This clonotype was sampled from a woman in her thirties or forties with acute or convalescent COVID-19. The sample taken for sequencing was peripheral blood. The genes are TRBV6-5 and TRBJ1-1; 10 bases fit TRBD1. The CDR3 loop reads CASSYSGQGRTEAFF. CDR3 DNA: TGTGCCAGCAGTTACTCGGGACAGGGGAGGACTGAAGCTTTCTTT.